These 3 T cell receptor beta chains came from one sample sequenced in a study of breast tumors, draining lymph nodes, adjacent tissues. TCRdb reprocessed the multiplex PCR reads via MiXCR and lists one record per CDR3 protein. The top ten hold roughly 2.4% of the sample, which has roughly 80,000 distinct CDR3 sequences, roughly a fifth seen once. Samples came from axillary lymph nodes draining the breast cancer. Sequencing was performed on axillary lymph node tissue. The receptors here all came from a female donor with breast cancer. Some clones in this sample may be carry-over from other donors' samples.

The chain employs TRBV7-9 and TRBJ1-1; TRBD1 agrees at 10 bases. There are 15 residues in the CDR3. From germline, CDR1 is SEHNR and CDR2 FQNEAQ (reference sequence). Germline trimming cut 4 bases from V and 3 bases from J; bases unmatched to any gene: 5. The CDR3 protein is CASSSWTGGYTEAFF. In DNA, the CDR3 is TGTGCCAGCAGCTCCTGGACAGGGGGTTACACTGAAGCTTTCTTT.

This clonotype was detected ten times or more. The rearrangement uses TRBV5-8 and TRBJ1-5, with D possibly TRBD1 on 5 matching bases. The V end was cut by 1 base, the J end by 7 bases, with 15 bases between. CDR3 length: 15 amino acids. The germline gives CDR1 SGHTS, CDR2 YDEGEE. The CDR3 DNA follows: TGTGCCAGCAGCTTGTTGGGACCGATTTCGCAGCCCCAGCATTTT. Translated, it gives CASSLLGPISQPQHF.

This clonotype was seen many times. V usage is TRBV20-1 and J usage is TRBJ1-3, with D possibly being TRBD1 (5 bases). Between the trimmed V and J ends, which lost 5 bases and 3 bases, there was a span of 14 bases. The CDR3 has 14 amino acids. Per the germline V gene, CDR1 is DFQATT and CDR2 is SNEGSKA (reference sequence). Here the CDR3 DNA reads TGCAGTGCTGCTGTATTAGGGGATGGAAACACCATATATTTT. This gives the protein CSAAVLGDGNTIYF.